This TCR beta chain was obtained from a study of blood T cell repertoires in COVID-19. Background on the study: Acute-phase and convalescent COVID-19 samples originated in the United States, Italy and Spain. PBMCs, B-cell-depleted T cells, or T cells were the source of the cDNA or gDNA that made up the material.

Per the authors' pipeline: Amplification with reference gene primers provided the estimates of nucleated cell counts. Method: immunoSEQ multiplex PCR; TCRdb's copy keeps in-frame clones and lacks some. V and J calls and clone size come straight from that table; D and trimming were deduced from the DNA. The table records approximately 61,000 clones, over 75% of them present only once. The CDR3 extends over 14 amino acids. Trimming shortened V by 1 base and J by 14 bases, and 17 bases separated the two germline ends. CDR1 and CDR2 from the germline V gene are LGHDT and YNNKEL (reference sequence). The sequence came from a man at least 80 years old with active or convalescent COVID-19. What was sequenced was peripheral blood. This chain links TRBV3-1 (or the pseudogene TRBV3-2) with TRBJ1-4; D uncertain. CDR3 loop: CASSQVTSSRILFF. CDR3 DNA: TGTGCCAGCAGCCAAGTAACAAGTTCTCGAATCCTGTTTTTT.